A selection of T cell receptor beta chains follows, all from one sample in a study of blood T cell repertoires in COVID-19. Method: immunoSEQ multiplex PCR; TCRdb's copy keeps in-frame clones and lacks some. In the table there are about 77,000 clones, around three quarters of which are singletons. The source material was peripheral blood. The receptors were sampled from an older woman with acute or convalescent COVID-19. The CDR3 runs from the conserved cysteine through the conserved F or W. The D gene is left open where the match is weak. Rows give clone size only sometimes, using once, few, many, or a class for an expanded clone.

DNA | CDR3 | V | D | J | size
TGTGCCAGCAGCCAGTATCCTACAGTATATGAAGCTTTCTTT | CASSQYPTVYEAFF | TRBV3-1/TRBV3-2 | NA | TRBJ1-1 | NA
TGTGCCAGTAGTACCCAACGCAGACAGCCCCAGCATTTT | CASSTQRRQPQHF | TRBV19 | NA | TRBJ1-5 | NA
TGTGCCAGCAGCCAATACACAGGGGGCGCGGGAGCTTTCTTT | CASSQYTGGAGAFF | TRBV5-5 | TRBD1 | TRBJ1-1 | NA
TGTGCCAGCAGCCCCCGGGGTAGCGGGGGAGGCACAGATACGCAGTATTTT | CASSPRGSGGGTDTQYF | TRBV7-9 | TRBD2 | TRBJ2-3 | NA
TGTGCCAGCAGCCGTTTTCTCCCGGGACTAGCGGGGGCGGGGGGTGAGCAGTTCTTC | CASSRFLPGLAGAGGEQFF | TRBV4-2 | TRBD2 | TRBJ2-1 | once
TGCGCCAGCAGGGCGGACATGGTTAGCAATCAGCCCCAGCATTTT | CASRADMVSNQPQHF | TRBV10-2 | NA | TRBJ1-5 | NA
TGTGCCAGTACCCAGACAGGGGGGGAATATGGCTACACCTTC | CASTQTGGEYGYTF | TRBV19 | TRBD1 | TRBJ1-2 | NA
TGTGCCAGCAGCTCCTGGGGAGGGGGAACCTACGAGCAGTACTTC | CASSSWGGGTYEQYF | TRBV27 | NA | TRBJ2-7 | NA
TGTGCCAGCAGTCCCCGGGGAGGCACTGAAGCTTTCTTT | CASSPRGGTEAFF | TRBV27 | NA | TRBJ1-1 | NA
TGTGCCAGCGCGGGACAGGGGGTTGAAGCTTTCTTT | CASAGQGVEAFF | TRBV7-9 | TRBD1 | TRBJ1-1 | NA
TGTGCCACCAGCAGAGATTCACTATTGAACACTGAAGCTTTCTTT | CATSRDSLLNTEAFF | TRBV15 | NA | TRBJ1-1 | NA
TGTGCCAGCAGCTTGACAGGGCTTGGCTACACCTTC | CASSLTGLGYTF | TRBV5-6 | NA | TRBJ1-2 | NA
TGTGCCAGCAGCAGTACAGGAAGTGGCTACACCTTC | CASSSTGSGYTF | TRBV5-6 | NA | TRBJ1-2 | NA
TGTGCCAGTAGTATCAGGCGGGAAAAGAACACCGGGGAGCTGTTTTTT | CASSIRREKNTGELFF | TRBV19 | NA | TRBJ2-2 | NA
TGTGCCAGCAGCTTATCAGGGAGGGGTTCACCCCTCCACTTT | CASSLSGRGSPLHF | TRBV7-2 | NA | TRBJ1-6 | NA
TGTGCCAGCAGCGCGACCACGGACAGACCGTTTGAAGCTTTCTTT | CASSATTDRPFEAFF | TRBV9 | NA | TRBJ1-1 | NA
TGTGCCAGCAGTCCCCGGACAGGGGGAAACACTGAAGCTTTCTTT | CASSPRTGGNTEAFF | TRBV27 | TRBD1 | TRBJ1-1 | NA
TGTGCCAGCAGCTTGGACAGCGGGGGTTACAATGAGCAGTTCTTC | CASSLDSGGYNEQFF | TRBV5-8 | TRBD2 | TRBJ2-1 | NA
TGTGCCAGCGACAGGGGTGGCAATCAGCCCCAGCATTTT | CASDRGGNQPQHF | TRBV19 | TRBD1 | TRBJ1-5 | NA
TGTGCCAGCAGCGACAGGGACAGCTCCTACGAGCAGTACTTC | CASSDRDSSYEQYF | TRBV6-5 | TRBD1 | TRBJ2-7 | NA